These 18 T cell receptor beta chains were sequenced from one sample in a study of T cells in localized non-small cell lung cancer. The assay was immunoSEQ multiplex PCR, and TCRdb's table has in-frame clones only and misses some. This sample yields several thousand clones, of which over 15% are seen a single time; roughly a fifth belongs to the top ten. The starting material was lung tumor tissue, obtained before any cancer treatment. Receptor source: a man between 35 and 75 years old with stage I squamous cell lung carcinoma.

The V gene is TRBV10-2, the J gene TRBJ1-2; D remains ambiguous. Trimming left V 3 bases short and J 4 bases short, with 9 bases between. Germline V gene data show CDR1 as WSHSY and CDR2 as SAAADI. This CDR3 region has 13 residues. The chain's CDR3 is CASSDVRGYGYTF. CDR3 DNA: TGCGCCAGCAGTGATGTAAGAGGCTATGGCTACACCTTC.

The V call is TRBV9, the J call TRBJ2-5; maybe TRBD2 (5 bases). The V gene's germline CDR1 is SGDLS and CDR2 YYNGEE. Trimming cost V 4 bases and J 4 bases, with 11 bases left between them. This CDR3 has 13 residues. The DNA for the CDR3 is TGTGCCAGCAGCTTAGACTACTCAGAGACCCAGTACTTC. The encoded protein is CASSLDYSETQYF.

This clone is labeled medium-sized. The chain uses TRBV11-3 and TRBJ1-1, with D perhaps matching TRBD1 (6 bases). The length of the CDR3 is 15 residues. Trimming took off 3 bases at V and 1 base at J, with 12 bases between the two ends. In germline, CDR1 is SGHNT, CDR2 YENEEA. CDR3 amino acids: CASSLAGAGNTEAFF. The CDR3, as DNA: TGTGCCAGCAGCTTGGCGGGGGCAGGGAACACTGAAGCTTTCTTT.

This clone is large. This chain joins TRBV11-3 and TRBJ2-7; the match to TRBD2 covers 8 bases. V lost 1 base to trimming and J lost 2 bases; unmatched junction nucleotides: 4. Germline loops: CDR1 SGHNT, CDR2 YENEEA. The CDR3 spans 15 residues. The CDR3 DNA sequence: TGTGCCAGCAGCTTAGGGAGCGGGGGAACCTACGAGCAGTACTTC. Translation gives CASSLGSGGTYEQYF.

The chain carries TRBV28 and TRBJ1-2, with 8 bases fitting TRBD1. The CDR3 extends over 15 amino acids. V was clipped by 7 bases and J by 4 bases; unmatched bases: 11. From germline, CDR1 is MDHEN and CDR2 SYDVKM. As DNA, the CDR3 is TGTGCCAGCACCCCTATGACCGGACAGGGCTATGGCTACACCTTC. Translated: CASTPMTGQGYGYTF.

The V gene is TRBV28, the J gene TRBJ2-4; tentative D call: TRBD1 (6 bases). Between the trimmed V and J ends, which lost 5 bases and 0 bases, there was a span of 14 bases. The CDR3 runs 16 residues. The germline V gene encodes CDR1 MDHEN and CDR2 SYDVKM. This CDR3 is CASSPQGTLAKNIQYF. CDR3 DNA sequence: TGTGCCAGCAGTCCCCAGGGGACGCTAGCCAAAAACATTCAGTACTTC.

This clone was counted a single time. The chain recombines TRBV25-1 with TRBJ2-5; perhaps D is TRBD1 or TRBD2 (6 bases each). Trimming took off 10 bases at V and 1 base at J, with 16 bases between the two ends. The CDR3 loop spans 14 amino acids. CDR1 and CDR2 from the germline V gene are MGHDK and SYGVNS. The CDR3 sequence is CATGRGGTQETQYF. CDR3 nucleotide sequence: TGTGCCACCGGGAGAGGGGGAACCCAAGAGACCCAGTACTTC.

This chain uses TRBV18 with TRBJ1-5; no definite D call. Germline lookup yields CDR1 KGHSH and CDR2 LQKENI. V lost 5 bases, J lost 0 bases, and 11 bases lay in between. This CDR3 region has 15 residues. In nucleotides, the CDR3 is TGTGCCAGCTCAACAGACGGCTATAGCAATCAGCCCCAGCATTTT. Protein product: CASSTDGYSNQPQHF.

This clone was picked up many times. The chain links TRBV9 to TRBJ1-2; weak D call: TRBD1 (5 bases). The CDR3 consists of 12 residues. Deletions cut 6 bases from V and 7 bases from J, with 13 bases between. CDR1 is SGDLS, CDR2 YYNGEE, per germline. CDR3 sequence: CASIQRRAGYTF. The CDR3 DNA reads as TGTGCCAGCATCCAGCGCAGGGCTGGCTACACCTTC.

CDR3 nucleotide sequence: TGCAGCGTTGCGGGGACAGGGGGCAATCAGCCCCAGCATTTT. It codes for CSVAGTGGNQPQHF. V and J are TRBV29-1 and TRBJ1-5, with 10 bases aligning to TRBD1. The trim removed 4 bases at V and 2 bases at J, leaving 2 bases unmatched. The CDR3 has 14 amino acids. Germline CDR1 is SQVTM and CDR2 is ANQGSEA. Drawing the rest from reference TRBV29-1 and TRBJ1-5, the complete variable domain is SAVISQKPSRDICQRGTSLTIQCQVDSQVTMMFWYRQQPGQSLTLIATANQGSEATYESGFVIDKFPISRPNLTFSTLTVSNMSPEDSSIYLCSVAGTGGNQPQHFGDGTRLSIL.

The gene calls are TRBV12-2 and TRBJ2-5; the table's D call, TRBD1, was not checked against the DNA. TRBV12-2 is given as a pseudogene. The CDR3 is made up of 14 amino acids. The CDR3 DNA follows: TGTGCTAGCAAGGAGACAGAAAATCAAGAGACCCAGTACTTC. Translating it yields CASKETENQETQYF.

This clone is categorized as large. The gene calls are TRBV19 and TRBJ2-4, with 7 bases matching TRBD2. This CDR3 has 15 amino acids. Germline V gene sequence: CDR1 LNHDA, CDR2 SQIVND (reference sequence). J lost 1 base, V lost 6 bases, and 6 bases had no gene match. CDR3: CASRRGVEAKNIQYF. The CDR3 nucleotides are TGTGCCAGTAGACGGGGGGTCGAGGCCAAAAACATTCAGTACTTC.

This clone appeared a few times. The chain employs TRBV4-1 and TRBJ1-5, with 9 nucleotides matching TRBD1. The CDR3 has 16 amino acids. V dropped 0 bases and J dropped 4; count of bases not matched to a gene: 4. Per the germline V gene, CDR1 is MGHRA and CDR2 is YSYEKL. CDR3 nucleotides: TGCGCCAGCAGCCAAGAGGGGACAGGGATTAATCAGCCCCAGCATTTT. This translates into CASSQEGTGINQPQHF.

The V gene is TRBV19, the J gene TRBJ1-2; TRBD1 matches 7 bases. V lost 7 bases and J lost 8; bases outside the gene matches: 19. There are 16 residues in the CDR3. The germline V gene encodes CDR1 LNHDA and CDR2 SQIVND (reference sequence). The CDR3 loop is CASTYTPTGPVSGYTF. DNA for the CDR3: TGTGCCAGTACCTACACTCCGACAGGGCCCGTTAGCGGCTACACCTTC.

This clone has only a few counts. The chain joins TRBV28 to TRBJ2-7; TRBD1 aligns across 8 bases. Germline loops: CDR1 MDHEN, CDR2 SYDVKM. This CDR3 is 14 amino acids long. V was pared by 6 bases and J by 6 bases, with 10 bases of the junction left unmatched. For the CDR3, the DNA is TGTGCCAGCAGCCTGCGGACAGGGTTTACCGAGCAGTACTTC. Translation gives CASSLRTGFTEQYF. The full variable domain, in which reference TRBV28 and TRBJ2-7 provide the parts outside the CDR3, is DVKVTQSSRYLVKRTGEKVFLECVQDMDHENMFWYRQDPGLGLRLIYFSYDVKMKEKGDIPEGYSVSREKKERFSLILESASTNQTSMYLCASSLRTGFTEQYFGPGTRLTVT.

This clone has just a few counts. The V call is TRBV9, the J call TRBJ1-6, with D perhaps matching TRBD1 (6 bases). Trimming stripped 4 bases from V and 5 bases from J, with 13 bases between. CDR3 length: 15 residues. Germline V gene lookup returns CDR1 SGDLS and CDR2 YYNGEE. In DNA, the CDR3 is TGTGCCAGCAGCTCCCGGGACAAAAATAATTCACCCCTCCACTTT. Amino acids: CASSSRDKNNSPLHF.

The rearrangement links TRBV9 to TRBJ1-1; D may be TRBD1 (6 bases). The CDR3 is 12 residues long. Per the germline V gene, CDR1 is SGDLS and CDR2 is YYNGEE. Trimming removed 5 bases from V and 7 bases from J, with 12 bases in between. The CDR3 region has the DNA TGTGCCAGCAGGCTGGGGGACATTGAAGCTTTCTTT. Translating it yields CASRLGDIEAFF. The variable domain in full, with the rest retrieved from reference TRBV9 and TRBJ1-1, is DSGVTQTPKHLITATGQRVTLRCSPRSGDLSVYWYQQSLDQGLQFLIQYYNGEERAKGNILERFSAQQFPDLHSELNLSSLELGDSALYFCASRLGDIEAFFGQGTRLTVV.

Comment on this clone: This CDR3 is also generated by other DNA sequences in the sample. The chain couples TRBV28 to TRBJ1-5; 8 positions match TRBD1. Unmatched junction bases numbered 9, after V lost 7 bases and J lost 4 bases. Germline V gives CDR1 MDHEN, CDR2 SYDVKM. The CDR3 contains 15 residues. The CDR3 nucleotides read TGTGCCAGCACTACAAGGACAGGGCCTAATCAGCCCCAGCATTTT. Amino acids: CASTTRTGPNQPQHF. Complete variable domain (other parts from reference TRBV28 and TRBJ1-5): DVKVTQSSRYLVKRTGEKVFLECVQDMDHENMFWYRQDPGLGLRLIYFSYDVKMKEKGDIPEGYSVSREKKERFSLILESASTNQTSMYLCASTTRTGPNQPQHFGDGTRLSIL.